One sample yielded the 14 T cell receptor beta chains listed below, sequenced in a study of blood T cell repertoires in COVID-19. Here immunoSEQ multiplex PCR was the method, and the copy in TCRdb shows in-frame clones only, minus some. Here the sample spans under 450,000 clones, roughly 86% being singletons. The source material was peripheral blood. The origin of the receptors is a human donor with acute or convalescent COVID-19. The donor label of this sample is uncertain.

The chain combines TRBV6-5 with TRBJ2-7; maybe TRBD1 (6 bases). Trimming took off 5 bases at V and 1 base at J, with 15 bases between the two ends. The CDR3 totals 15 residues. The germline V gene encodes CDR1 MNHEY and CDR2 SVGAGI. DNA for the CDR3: TGTGCCAGCAGTCCTCAGGGGAGCTTGTCCTACGAGCAGTACTTC. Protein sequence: CASSPQGSLSYEQYF.

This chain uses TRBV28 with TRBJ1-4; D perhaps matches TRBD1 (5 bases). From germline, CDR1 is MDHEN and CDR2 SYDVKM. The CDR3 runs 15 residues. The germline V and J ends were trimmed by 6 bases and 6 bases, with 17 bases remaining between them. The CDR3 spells CASSSGGGSDEKLFF. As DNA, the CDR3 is TGTGCCAGCAGCTCGGGGGGAGGGAGTGATGAAAAACTGTTTTTT.

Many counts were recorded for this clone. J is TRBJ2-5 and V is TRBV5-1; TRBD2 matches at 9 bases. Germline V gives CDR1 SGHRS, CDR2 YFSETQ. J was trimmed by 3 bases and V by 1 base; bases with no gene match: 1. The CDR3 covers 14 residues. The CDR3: CASSLSSGEETQYF. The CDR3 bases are TGCGCCAGCAGCTTGTCTAGCGGGGAAGAGACCCAGTACTTC.

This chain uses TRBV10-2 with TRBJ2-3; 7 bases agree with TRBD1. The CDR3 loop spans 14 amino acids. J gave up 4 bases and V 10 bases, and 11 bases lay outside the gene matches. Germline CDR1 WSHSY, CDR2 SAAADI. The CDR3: CATEYSQGADTQYF. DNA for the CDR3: TGCGCCACCGAATACTCGCAGGGGGCAGATACGCAGTATTTT.

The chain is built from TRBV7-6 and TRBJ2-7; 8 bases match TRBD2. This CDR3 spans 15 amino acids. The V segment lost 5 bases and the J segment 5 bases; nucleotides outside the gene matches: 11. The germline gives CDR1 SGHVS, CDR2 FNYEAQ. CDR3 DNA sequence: TGTGCCAGCAGCCCCGCCGGGGGGGGGAACCACGAGCAGTACTTC. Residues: CASSPAGGGNHEQYF. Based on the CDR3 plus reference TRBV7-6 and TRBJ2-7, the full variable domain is GAGVSQSPRYKVTKRGQDVALRCDPISGHVSLYWYRQALGQGPEFLTYFNYEAQQDKSGLPNDRFSAERPEGSISTLTIQRTEQRDSAMYRCASSPAGGGNHEQYFGPGTRLTVT.

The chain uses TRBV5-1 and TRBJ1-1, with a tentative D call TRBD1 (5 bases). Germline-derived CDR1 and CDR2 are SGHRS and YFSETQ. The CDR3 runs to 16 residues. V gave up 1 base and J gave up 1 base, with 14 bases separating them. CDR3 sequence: CASSLLRGGRNTEAFF. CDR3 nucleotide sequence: TGCGCCAGCAGCTTGTTACGGGGGGGAAGGAACACTGAAGCTTTCTTT. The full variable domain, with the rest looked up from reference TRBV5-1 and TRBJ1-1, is KAGVTQTPRYLIKTRGQQVTLSCSPISGHRSVSWYQQTPGQGLQFLFEYFSETQRNKGNFPGRFSGRQFSNSRSEMNVSTLELGDSALYLCASSLLRGGRNTEAFFGQGTRLTVV.

DNA of the CDR3: TGTGCCAGCAGCTGGGGGACAGGGGCGGGTCAGCCCCAGCATTTT. Its protein is CASSWGTGAGQPQHF. The V and J genes are TRBV5-5 and TRBJ1-5; TRBD1 matches at 10 bases. The CDR3 runs to 15 residues. J was trimmed by 6 bases and V by 3 bases; bases with no gene match: 6. Germline values: CDR1 SGHKS, CDR2 YYEKEE (reference sequence).

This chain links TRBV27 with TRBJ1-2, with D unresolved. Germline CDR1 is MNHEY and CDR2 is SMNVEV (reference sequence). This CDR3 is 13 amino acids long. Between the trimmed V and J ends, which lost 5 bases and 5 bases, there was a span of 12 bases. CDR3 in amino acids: CASSPSGIYGYTF. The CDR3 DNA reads TGTGCCAGCAGTCCCTCCGGGATTTATGGCTACACCTTC.

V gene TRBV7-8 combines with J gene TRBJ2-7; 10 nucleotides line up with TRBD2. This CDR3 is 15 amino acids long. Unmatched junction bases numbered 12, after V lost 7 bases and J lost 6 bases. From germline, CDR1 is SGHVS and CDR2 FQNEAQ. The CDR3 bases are TGTGCCAGCACCCTTTTAAGCGGGAGGGCCCGCGAGCAGTACTTC. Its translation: CASTLLSGRAREQYF.

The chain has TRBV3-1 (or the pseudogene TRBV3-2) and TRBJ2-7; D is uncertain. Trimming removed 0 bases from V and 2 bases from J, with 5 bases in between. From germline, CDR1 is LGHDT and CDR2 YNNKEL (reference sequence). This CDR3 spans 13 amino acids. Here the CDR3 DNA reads TGTGCCAGCAGCCAAGAACGGGCCTACGAGCAGTACTTC. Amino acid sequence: CASSQERAYEQYF.

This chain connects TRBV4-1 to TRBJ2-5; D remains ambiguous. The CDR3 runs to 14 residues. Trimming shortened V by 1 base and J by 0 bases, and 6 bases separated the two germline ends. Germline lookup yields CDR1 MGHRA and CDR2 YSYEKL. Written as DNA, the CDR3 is TGCGCCAGCAGCCAAGGGGCCCACCAAGAGACCCAGTACTTC. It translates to CASSQGAHQETQYF.

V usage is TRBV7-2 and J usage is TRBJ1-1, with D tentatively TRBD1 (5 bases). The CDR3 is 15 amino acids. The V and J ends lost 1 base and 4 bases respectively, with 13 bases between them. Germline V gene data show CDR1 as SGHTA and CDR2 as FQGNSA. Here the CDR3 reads CASSLVPGSSTEAFF. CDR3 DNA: TGTGCCAGCAGCTTAGTACCAGGGTCCAGCACTGAAGCTTTCTTT.

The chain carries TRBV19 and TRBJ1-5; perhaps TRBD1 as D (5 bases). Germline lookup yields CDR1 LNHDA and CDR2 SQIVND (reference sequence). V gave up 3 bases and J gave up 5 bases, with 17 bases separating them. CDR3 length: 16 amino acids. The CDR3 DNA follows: TGTGCCAGTAGTATCGTTAAAGGCTGGGGGGATCAGCCCCAGCATTTT. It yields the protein CASSIVKGWGDQPQHF.

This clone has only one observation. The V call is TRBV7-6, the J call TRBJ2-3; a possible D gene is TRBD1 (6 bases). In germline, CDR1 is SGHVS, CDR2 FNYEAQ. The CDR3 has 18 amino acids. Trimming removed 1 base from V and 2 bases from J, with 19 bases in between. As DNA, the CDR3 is TGTGCCAGCAGCTTAGGAAACGTGCCGGACAGCCACACAGATACGCAGTATTTT. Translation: CASSLGNVPDSHTDTQYF. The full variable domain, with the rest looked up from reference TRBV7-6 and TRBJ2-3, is GAGVSQSPRYKVTKRGQDVALRCDPISGHVSLYWYRQALGQGPEFLTYFNYEAQQDKSGLPNDRFSAERPEGSISTLTIQRTEQRDSAMYRCASSLGNVPDSHTDTQYFGPGTRLTVL.